This TCR beta chain was sequenced for a study of T cells in Graves' hyperthyroidism and ophthalmopathy (dated by TCRdb to between 2017 and 2020). Notes on the research overall: Peripheral blood was collected at initial diagnosis, before any treatment. After blood sampling, hyperthyroidism patients were treated with methimazole at a starting dose of 30 mg daily, and ophthalmopathy patients were treated with high-dose intravenous methylprednisolone. The paper reports TCR Vbeta CDR3 sequencing of 135 peripheral blood samples: under 45 ophthalmopathy, fewer than 80 hyperthyroidism and approximately 17 progressor patients. The study also compared thyroid tissue and blood T-cell repertoires from several Graves' hyperthyroidism patients. An independent validation cohort of fewer than 20 hyperthyroidism patients and about 15 patients who later progressed to ophthalmopathy tested prospective prediction of ophthalmopathy. A discovery cohort of about a hundred patients, about 40 with Graves' ophthalmopathy and 55 to 60 with stable Graves' hyperthyroidism, was used to find distinguishing TCR V-J signatures. For training and testing, the 100 patients in the discovery cohort were randomly divided in a 7:3 ratio. What the study reported, not specific to this receptor: In cross-validation, a model built on a 13 V-J signature told ophthalmopathy apart from stable hyperthyroidism with approximately 91% sensitivity and about 81% specificity, and in testing the same model reached 80%/75%. During validation, the model predicted progression to ophthalmopathy a median of roughly 7.1 months ahead of onset, with almost 71% sensitivity and around 72% specificity. Blood samples also contained most of the expanded thyroid clonotypes (frequency above 0.001), which suggests that blood repertoires may reflect thyroid immune responses. Sample size was not statistically predetermined, and blinding of investigators to group allocation was not performed.

Ten or more counts support this clonotype. It has no known antigen specificity. There are no base qualities to consult, and no much larger clone falls within one base. Per the germline V gene, SNHLY is the CDR1 and FYNNEI is the CDR2. From cysteine to phenylalanine, the CDR3 is 13 amino acids long. Of the read, only the CDR3 DNA is kept; its 39 bases are in frame from base 1. V gives up 1 base and J gives up 5 bases, and the segment between their germline ends measures 9 bases. The TCR beta CDR3 regions were amplified from the RNA transcripts. For the first round of RT-PCR on the TCR CDR3, the HTBI primer set was used together with the Qiagen OneStep RT-PCR kit. Libraries were constructed in a second round of multiplex PCR, after which size selection and purification were carried out. The libraries were sequenced on an Illumina HiSeq2000 using paired-end 100 bp reads. The authors processed their data as follows. SOAPnuke was used to process the raw data, throwing out any read that contained adapters or uncalled bases, had a mean Phred below 15, or lacked an exact constant-primer or identifier match. High-quality paired reads were merged using COPE v1.2.5, and each unique nucleotide sequence was defined as a clonotype. MiTCR v1.1 was used to align clonotypes to the IMGT TRBV, TRBD and TRBJ reference segments. Only V-J combinations with frequency above 0.0001, covering about 99% of repertoires, were analysed. A TCS score was defined as the ratio between F50 (clonal expansion) and ExV (chaos), using BLOSUM62-based TCRdist between CDR3 peptides within each V-J. Welch's t-statistics and random forest reduced 500 to 650 V-J features to roughly 13, which were used in a naive Bayes classifier (R e1071). TCRdb cleaned the public reads at Q25 with fastp, built clones with MiXCR and kept in-frame beta chains. When rows share a CDR3 protein, they turn into one entry using the most common DNA and genes. The V and J calls shown here were made by TCRdb, not taken from the authors' results. The sample table records about 400,000 distinct CDR3 sequences; around 15% of these occur just once. 25% to 30% of the sample is taken by the ten largest.

Moderately to severely active disease, a Clinical Activity Score of at least 3, a NOSPECS grade of at least 4, and a duration under 3 months were present in ophthalmopathy patients. Patients with uncontrolled infections, other autoimmune diseases, pregnancy or lactation were excluded. Clinical symptoms, serum thyroxine and TRAb, thyroid ultrasound, and orbital computed tomography formed the basis for the diagnoses. Ficoll-Paque density gradient centrifugation was used to isolate PBMCs from around 10 ml of fresh peripheral blood. Total RNA was extracted with Trizol reagent, and quality was checked on an Agilent 2100 Bioanalyzer.

The V and J segments used are TRBV2 and TRBJ2-7, with the D gene not clear enough to name. The source material was blood. This clonotype was sampled from a man aged 50-59 years with Graves' ophthalmopathy. The bases are TGTGCCAGCAGTGAAGTCTCTGGCCACGAGCAGTACTTC. This codes for CASSEVSGHEQYF.